One sample yielded the 8 T cell receptor beta chains listed below, sequenced in a study of early T cells in non-severe SARS-CoV-2 infection. TCRdb itself ran the 5' RACE reads through MiXCR, one entry per CDR3 protein. The top ten clones hold 6.2% of a sample with roughly 26,000 distinct CDR3 sequences, more than 3.5% of them seen once. Sequenced sample: whole blood. The receptors come from an adult who was a healthcare worker with PCR-confirmed SARS-CoV-2 infection or an uninfected control (not recorded which).

This clonotype was recorded many times. CDR3 bases: TGTGCCAGCAGTTTATCGTTAGGGCTGAGCTACACCTTC. Its protein product is CASSLSLGLSYTF. The chain couples TRBV27 to TRBJ1-2; no reliable D call. Trimming pared 0 bases from V and 9 bases from J, leaving 11 bases between. Germline values: CDR1 MNHEY, CDR2 SMNVEV (reference sequence). The CDR3 runs to 13 residues.

In this sample, this clonotype turned up many times. This sequence joins TRBV6-5 and TRBJ2-3; 9 nucleotides agree with TRBD1. Germline assignment: CDR1 MNHEY and CDR2 SVGAGI. The V gene end was trimmed by 6 bases and the J gene end by 1 base; junction bases not matched to a gene: 5. CDR3 length equals 15 residues. The CDR3 DNA sequence: TGTGCCAGCAGACAGGGGGCGGCGGGCACAGATACGCAGTATTTT. This encodes CASRQGAAGTDTQYF.

This clonotype was recorded at least ten times. This chain links TRBV6-5 with TRBJ2-7; D assignment may be TRBD1 or TRBD2 (5 bases each). The germline V and J ends were trimmed by 0 bases and 4 bases, with 10 bases remaining between them. Germline V lookup: CDR1 MNHEY, CDR2 SVGAGI. This CDR3 contains 14 residues. This CDR3 reads CASSYSRGPYEQYF. CDR3 DNA sequence: TGTGCCAGCAGTTACTCGAGGGGCCCTTACGAGCAGTACTTC.

This clonotype is categorized as medium-sized. The chain links TRBV20-1 to TRBJ2-7, with 8 bases lining up with TRBD2. V dropped 3 bases and J dropped 5; count of bases not matched to a gene: 9. From germline, CDR1 is DFQATT and CDR2 SNEGSKA (reference sequence). The CDR3 spans 14 residues. CDR3 DNA sequence: TGCAGTGCTAGTAAGCGGGAGTGGTCCCACGAGCAGTACTTC. This encodes CSASKREWSHEQYF.

This chain connects TRBV11-2 to TRBJ2-1, with 11 bases fitting TRBD1. This CDR3 comprises 16 residues. With 4 bases clipped from V and 6 bases from J, the junction kept 8 bases outside the gene matches. Germline CDR1 and CDR2: SGHAT and FQNNGV. CDR3 region: CASSSPDRGRSNEQFF. Here the CDR3 DNA reads TGTGCCAGCAGCTCTCCGGACAGGGGGCGAAGCAATGAGCAGTTCTTC.

In its sample, this clonotype was seen many times. This sequence joins TRBV12-3 or TRBV12-4 and TRBJ2-3, with 10 bases matching TRBD2. This CDR3 is 16 amino acids long. V shed 4 bases, J shed 1 base, and the junction held 5 bases outside the gene matches. The CDR3 sequence is CASSSALAGGTDTQYF. Written as DNA, the CDR3 is TGTGCCAGCAGTTCAGCTCTAGCGGGGGGCACAGATACGCAGTATTTT.

This clonotype has at least ten counts. Written as DNA, the CDR3 is TGTGCCAGCAGCTTGCACAGGGACTACGAGCAGTACTTC. Its translation is CASSLHRDYEQYF. The gene calls are TRBV11-2 and TRBJ2-7, with a possible D match to TRBD1 (6 bases). In germline, CDR1 is SGHAT, CDR2 FQNNGV. The V gene lost 3 bases and the J gene lost 3 bases, with 9 bases spanning the gap. There are 13 residues in the CDR3.

This clonotype was picked up many times. The genes are TRBV15 and TRBJ1-2; D gene uncertain. Germline CDR1 and CDR2: LNHNV and YYDKDF (reference sequence). V was clipped by 0 bases and J by 6 bases, with 11 bases between them. The CDR3 has 14 amino acids. The DNA for the CDR3 is TGTGCCACCAGCAGAGATCTAAGGACCCATGGCTACACCTTC. Amino acid sequence: CATSRDLRTHGYTF.